This T cell receptor beta chain is drawn from a study of OX40 agonist ivuxolimab in advanced cancers. In the study overall: The mean age was roughly 60 years, ranging from roughly 23 to 80, with less than 90% of participants male. It was permissible to have had prior anti-PD-1, anti-PD-L1 or anti-CTLA-4 therapy, and around 40% had some. Findings of the study overall: Clonal expansion was seen in CD4+ and CD8+ blood T cells by week 6 at 0.1 to 3.0 mg/kg. Averaging showed that CD8+ T cells had more expanded clones than CD4+ did.

Note on this clone: Its antigen is unknown.

Assay used: immunoSEQ multiplex PCR; TCRdb lists only in-frame clones, some missing. Here the sample spans more than 35,000 clones, 84% being singletons. This receptor was identified in an adult with an advanced solid tumor such as melanoma, head and neck, liver or kidney cancer. Sequencing used CD4+ or CD8+ T cells sorted from blood, obtained in a trial of the OX40 agonist ivuxolimab.

CDR3 sequence (DNA): TGTGCCAGCAGCTTGAGAGGAACTGAAGCTTTCTTT. Its translation: CASSLRGTEAFF. The chain joins TRBV5-5 to TRBJ1-1; unclear D gene. The V gene's germline CDR1 is SGHKS and CDR2 YYEKEE (reference sequence). Trimming took 1 base from V and 5 from J, leaving 6 bases between them. The CDR3 has 12 amino acids.